This TCR beta chain was captured by sequencing in a study of blood T cell repertoires in COVID-19. About the study: The United States, Italy and Spain were the sources of the acute and convalescent COVID-19 samples. PBMCs, B-cell-depleted T cells, or T cells were the source of the cDNA or gDNA that made up the material.

Per the original methods: Estimation of nucleated cell counts was performed using reference gene primer amplification. Data came from immunoSEQ multiplex PCR; TCRdb stores just in-frame clones and leaves some out. For V, J and clone size, that table is used; D and trimming come from the DNA. The data contain 45,000 to 65,000 clones, roughly 91% of them singletons. This clone was picked up a small number of times. This CDR3 is built from 15 residues. CDR1 is MNHEY, CDR2 SVGAGI, per germline. With 8 bases clipped from V and 5 bases from J, the junction kept 13 bases outside the gene matches. Specimen: peripheral blood. The chain has TRBV6-5 and TRBJ1-2, with 8 bases lining up with TRBD1. The receptor comes from a man between 45 and 60 years old with active COVID-19. CDR3 in amino acids: CASHTRPGGEYGYTF. The CDR3 DNA reads as TGTGCCAGCCATACCCGGCCAGGGGGCGAGTATGGCTACACCTTC.